One sample yielded the 16 T cell receptor beta chains listed below, sequenced in a study of cytomegalovirus exposure and HLA in healthy donors. Sequencing used immunoSEQ multiplex PCR; TCRdb keeps in-frame clones, though not all of them. The sample carries 35,000 to 50,000 clones, 90% to 95% recorded once. Specimen: PBMCs. These receptors all stem from a woman under 30 in good health and CMV-seronegative.

This chain uses TRBV5-1 with TRBJ2-7, with TRBD1 identical over 7 bases. Unmatched junction bases numbered 7, after V lost 4 bases and J lost 3 bases. The germline V gene has CDR1 SGHRS and CDR2 YFSETQ. The CDR3 runs 14 residues. The CDR3 region is CASSLGDSLYEQYF. As DNA, the CDR3 is TGCGCCAGCAGCCTGGGGGACAGCCTCTACGAGCAGTACTTC.

The chain combines TRBV27 with TRBJ1-2; 8 bases match TRBD1. Trimming removed 5 bases from V and 5 bases from J; junction bases left unmatched: 10. CDR1 is MNHEY, CDR2 SMNVEV, per germline (reference sequence). The CDR3 is made up of 15 amino acids. CDR3 nucleotides: TGTGCCAGCAGTATCCTCCCGACAGGGGCATATGGCTACACCTTC. Amino acid sequence: CASSILPTGAYGYTF.

The chain combines TRBV19 with TRBJ1-1; no definite D call. The CDR3 sequence is 14 residues long. Per the germline V gene, CDR1 is LNHDA and CDR2 is SQIVND (reference sequence). Trimming shortened V by 7 bases and J by 1 base, and 13 bases separated the two germline ends. The CDR3 DNA reads as TGTGCCAGTACCTTACAGATCTCGAACACTGAAGCTTTCTTT. As protein: CASTLQISNTEAFF.

The chain has TRBV19 and TRBJ2-3; D not resolved. This CDR3 region has 14 residues. V lost 5 bases and J lost 0, with 9 bases in between. Germline CDR1 LNHDA, CDR2 SQIVND (reference sequence). The CDR3 loop reads CASSLTPSTDTQYF. For the CDR3, the DNA is TGTGCCAGTAGTCTAACCCCTAGCACAGATACGCAGTATTTT.

V is TRBV6-1 and J is TRBJ1-4; D remains unclear. From germline, CDR1 is MNHNS and CDR2 SASEGT. The CDR3 extends over 15 amino acids. Trimming cost V 3 bases and J 4 bases, with 12 bases left between them. The CDR3 spells CASSDSNNYNEKLFF. Written as DNA, the CDR3 is TGTGCCAGCAGTGACTCGAACAACTATAATGAAAAACTGTTTTTT.

The chain uses TRBV28 and TRBJ2-7, with 10 bases that match TRBD1. Trimming at V came to 5 bases and at J to 5 bases, leaving 12 bases not matched to a gene. This CDR3 spans 16 amino acids. The germline V gene has CDR1 MDHEN and CDR2 SYDVKM. The CDR3 bases are TGTGCCAGCAGTCTTCAAGAGTGGGACAGGGGCAACGAGCAGTACTTC. Translated: CASSLQEWDRGNEQYF.

The chain couples TRBV30 to TRBJ1-4, with 8 bases lining up with TRBD1. Germline V gene lookup returns CDR1 GTSNPN and CDR2 SVGIG (reference sequence). The V and J ends lost 2 bases and 5 bases, in that order; junction bases with no gene match: 7. This CDR3 contains 15 residues. CDR3 protein: CAWSTGQAFNEKLFF. Written as DNA, the CDR3 is TGTGCCTGGAGTACGGGACAGGCGTTCAATGAAAAACTGTTTTTT.

The chain recombines TRBV27 with TRBJ1-2, with D maybe TRBD1 (5 bases). Trimming removed 6 bases at V and 4 bases at J, with 24 bases between. Germline loops: CDR1 MNHEY, CDR2 SMNVEV (reference sequence). CDR3 length: 17 residues. CDR3 sequence reads: CASSLSSTGGVGYGYTF. CDR3 nucleotide sequence: TGTGCCAGCAGCCTCTCTTCGACGGGGGGGGTAGGCTATGGCTACACCTTC.

This clone was counted a single time. The chain has TRBV18 and TRBJ1-1; D is unresolved. V lost 3 bases and J 0 bases, leaving 11 bases between the germline ends. Germline V gene sequence: CDR1 KGHSH, CDR2 LQKENI. The length of the CDR3 is 15 residues. CDR3 loop: CASSPLRGVNTEAFF. The CDR3 nucleotides are TGTGCCAGCTCACCCCTCCGGGGTGTGAACACTGAAGCTTTCTTT.

The chain uses TRBV7-9 and TRBJ2-7, with D tentatively TRBD1 (6 bases). Germline CDR1 SEHNR, CDR2 FQNEAQ (reference sequence). The CDR3 is made up of 14 amino acids. V was trimmed by 4 bases and J by 2 bases, leaving 12 bases between them. This CDR3 is CASSSHRDPYEQYF. CDR3 DNA sequence: TGTGCCAGCAGCTCCCACAGGGACCCCTACGAGCAGTACTTC. Full variable domain (remainder filled in from reference TRBV7-9 and TRBJ2-7): DTGVSQNPRHKITKRGQNVTFRCDPISEHNRLYWYRQTLGQGPEFLTYFQNEAQLEKSRLLSDRFSAERPKGSFSTLEIQRTEQGDSAMYLCASSSHRDPYEQYFGPGTRLTVT.

The rearrangement uses TRBV5-1 and TRBJ2-2; D might be TRBD1 (6 bases). Germline V gene lookup returns CDR1 SGHRS and CDR2 YFSETQ. The V end lost 4 bases, the J end lost 0 bases, and 10 bases lay between the germline ends. This CDR3 region has 15 residues. In DNA form, the CDR3 reads TGCGCCAGCAGCCCCCGGACAGCGAACACCGGGGAGCTGTTTTTT. Protein: CASSPRTANTGELFF.

The V call is TRBV7-2, the J call TRBJ2-2, with D possibly matching TRBD2 (5 bases). The CDR3 sequence is 16 residues long. V was cut by 5 bases and J by 4 bases, with 17 bases left in between. Germline V gene sequence: CDR1 SGHTA, CDR2 FQGNSA. The CDR3 loop is CASSPPPGSSTGELFF. For the CDR3, the DNA is TGTGCCAGCAGCCCCCCCCCGGGGAGTTCCACCGGGGAGCTGTTTTTT.

The chain joins TRBV7-9 to TRBJ1-6; 8 bases match TRBD1. The junction had 5 bases not matched to a gene; V was cut back by 1 base and J by 9 bases. The length of the CDR3 is 15 residues. Per germline, CDR1 SEHNR and CDR2 FQNEAQ (reference sequence). CDR3 loop: CASSLEGTGVSPLHF. The CDR3 bases are TGTGCCAGCAGCTTAGAGGGGACAGGAGTTTCACCCCTCCACTTT.

This sequence joins TRBV6-1 and TRBJ2-7; TRBD1 might be the D (5 bases). Germline CDR1 and CDR2: MNHNS and SASEGT. V shed 1 base and J shed 2 bases, with 12 bases lying between them. This CDR3 spans 15 amino acids. CDR3 amino acids: CASSEGGAGAYEQYF. The CDR3 DNA follows: TGTGCCAGCAGTGAAGGGGGCGCCGGCGCCTACGAGCAGTACTTC.

The rearrangement links TRBV29-1 to TRBJ1-2; TRBD1 aligns across 10 bases. The CDR3 sequence is 12 residues long. Germline V gene data show CDR1 as SQVTM and CDR2 as ANQGSEA. Unmatched junction bases numbered 6, after V lost 6 bases and J lost 8 bases. The CDR3 here is CSVPTGGNGYTF. The CDR3 nucleotides are TGCAGCGTCCCGACAGGGGGCAACGGCTACACCTTC.

The chain uses TRBV9 and TRBJ2-7; 7 nucleotides align to TRBD1. Looked up from germline, CDR1 is SGDLS and CDR2 is YYNGEE. The length of the CDR3 is 14 residues. Trimming took 4 bases from V and 4 from J; bases not matched to a gene: 8. CDR3 loop: CASSPQGSGYEQYF. The DNA of the CDR3 is TGTGCCAGCAGCCCACAGGGGAGTGGGTACGAGCAGTACTTC.